Here is one T cell receptor beta chain with its context. This entry comes from a study of CD8 T cells in Susac syndrome. The RNA, roughly 0.45 to 1 ug, was put through reverse transcription using random hexamers. Amplification of TCR beta CDR3 spanned 54 Vbeta and 13 Jbeta via immunoSEQ multiplex PCR. TCRdb re-called the immunoSEQ multiplex PCR reads with MiXCR, one entry per CDR3 protein. The data contain approximately 130,000 distinct CDR3 sequences, approximately 89% of them seen just once; the ten biggest clones take up approximately 0.24%. Trimming removed 0 bases at V and 1 base at J, with 4 bases between. This CDR3 is built from 13 residues. Germline V gene data show CDR1 as SGHRS and CDR2 as YFSETQ.

Sample: CD8+ T cells from PBMCs. The receptor's source is a human donor with multiple sclerosis. The chain recombines TRBV5-1 with TRBJ1-2; no firm D call. CDR3 loop: CASSLEYNYGYTF. Here the CDR3 DNA reads TGCGCCAGCAGCTTGGAATATAACTATGGCTACACCTTC.